This entry describes one TCR beta chain. Researchers prepared the TCRbeta library using unique molecular identifiers, the study reports. Using its own MiXCR run on the PCR reads, TCRdb lists one record per CDR3 protein. The sample includes hundreds of thousands of distinct CDR3 sequences, approximately 10% seen only once; the top ten take approximately 6.6%. This record comes from a study of T-cell reconstitution after alpha-beta-depleted transplantation in children. Between the trimmed V and J ends, which lost 5 bases and 3 bases, there was a span of 10 bases. There are 13 residues in the CDR3. Germline V gene lookup returns CDR1 KGHSH and CDR2 LQKENI.

The receptor was isolated from a human donor who donated a stem cell graft to a child with acute lymphoblastic leukemia. This specimen consisted of PBMCs from the stem cell graft donor, obtained from the stem cell graft. The rearrangement joins TRBV18 to TRBJ1-2; D gene unclear. The DNA for the CDR3 is TGTGCCAGCTCAACCGGACGGGACTATGGCTACACCTTC. It is translated as CASSTGRDYGYTF.